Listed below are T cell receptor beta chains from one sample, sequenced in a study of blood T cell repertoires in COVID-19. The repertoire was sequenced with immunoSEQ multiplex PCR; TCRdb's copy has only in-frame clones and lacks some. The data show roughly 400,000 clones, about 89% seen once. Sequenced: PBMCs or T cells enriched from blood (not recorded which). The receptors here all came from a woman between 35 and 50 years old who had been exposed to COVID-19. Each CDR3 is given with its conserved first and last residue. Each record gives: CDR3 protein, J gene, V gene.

CDR3aa: CASSPRTASSGNTIYF
j_gene: TRBJ1-3
v_gene: TRBV7-2

CDR3aa: CASSLSTGNYGYTF
j_gene: TRBJ1-2
v_gene: TRBV5-1

CDR3aa: CASSWGQAISNQPQHF
j_gene: TRBJ1-5
v_gene: TRBV5-6

CDR3aa: CAWRQGAYEQYF
j_gene: TRBJ2-7
v_gene: TRBV30

CDR3aa: CASSRDGGTEAFF
j_gene: TRBJ1-1
v_gene: TRBV10-1

CDR3aa: CASSYSTETDSPLHF
j_gene: TRBJ1-6
v_gene: TRBV5-1

CDR3aa: CASSPPSGSFAGQYF
j_gene: TRBJ2-7
v_gene: TRBV19

CDR3aa: CASSLEGGATPQHF
j_gene: TRBJ1-5
v_gene: TRBV5-1

CDR3aa: CSVELTIGAFF
j_gene: TRBJ1-1
v_gene: TRBV29-1

CDR3aa: CASSGQGDRELFF
j_gene: TRBJ2-2
v_gene: TRBV10-1

CDR3aa: CASSLRSGEYGYTF
j_gene: TRBJ1-2
v_gene: TRBV5-1

CDR3aa: CSASRDRGGQTEAFF
j_gene: TRBJ1-1
v_gene: TRBV20-1

CDR3aa: CASSGTSGSGGTDTQYF
j_gene: TRBJ2-3
v_gene: TRBV5-4

CDR3aa: CASSLDSGDTQYF
j_gene: TRBJ2-3
v_gene: TRBV5-1

CDR3aa: CASSAGGSGTEAFF
j_gene: TRBJ1-1
v_gene: TRBV5-1

CDR3aa: CAIRGGTRTYEQYF
j_gene: TRBJ2-7
v_gene: TRBV9

CDR3aa: CASSIMRRRKNTEAFF
j_gene: TRBJ1-1
v_gene: TRBV19

CDR3aa: CASTRWTGELFF
j_gene: TRBJ2-2
v_gene: TRBV6-5

CDR3aa: CAWRGLGNTIYF
j_gene: TRBJ1-3
v_gene: TRBV12-3/TRBV12-4

CDR3aa: CASSVGAGGEQYF
j_gene: TRBJ2-7
v_gene: TRBV9

CDR3aa: CASSGSWASPPDTQYF
j_gene: TRBJ2-3
v_gene: TRBV5-6

CDR3aa: CASSLGTATYNEQFF
j_gene: TRBJ2-1
v_gene: TRBV5-8

CDR3aa: CAISGSLGSSGNTIYF
j_gene: TRBJ1-3
v_gene: TRBV10-3

CDR3aa: CASSWPDRGDTEAFF
j_gene: TRBJ1-1
v_gene: TRBV7-2

CDR3aa: CASRDRQGANNSPLHF
j_gene: TRBJ1-6
v_gene: TRBV5-1

CDR3aa: CATNRGAMNTEAFF
j_gene: TRBJ1-1
v_gene: TRBV21-1

CDR3aa: CASSAGPLGYTF
j_gene: TRBJ1-2
v_gene: TRBV3-1/TRBV3-2

CDR3aa: CASGGSAEAAHEQYF
j_gene: TRBJ2-7
v_gene: TRBV6-5

CDR3aa: CASSSAGVGELFF
j_gene: TRBJ2-2
v_gene: TRBV12-3/TRBV12-4

CDR3aa: CASSLTSHSSGNTIYF
j_gene: TRBJ1-3
v_gene: TRBV5-1

CDR3aa: CASSLVEGNQPQHF
j_gene: TRBJ1-5
v_gene: TRBV7-6

CDR3aa: CASSLPLAGAYEQYF
j_gene: TRBJ2-7
v_gene: TRBV6-4

CDR3aa: CASSIDTINTGELFF
j_gene: TRBJ2-2
v_gene: TRBV19

CDR3aa: CASSRGQPQHF
j_gene: TRBJ1-5
v_gene: TRBV19

CDR3aa: CATSPTGYRETNYGYTF
j_gene: TRBJ1-2
v_gene: TRBV24-1

CDR3aa: CASSLGTVPNYGYTF
j_gene: TRBJ1-2
v_gene: TRBV5-5

CDR3aa: CASSLEQDNYEQYF
j_gene: TRBJ2-7
v_gene: TRBV7-6

CDR3aa: CASSEAGGPYNEQFF
j_gene: TRBJ2-1
v_gene: TRBV10-1

CDR3aa: CASSQAGDTGELFF
j_gene: TRBJ2-2
v_gene: TRBV5-1

CDR3aa: CASSPLAVKNTEAFF
j_gene: TRBJ1-1
v_gene: TRBV7-6

CDR3aa: CASSSRTGTHSNQPQHF
j_gene: TRBJ1-5
v_gene: TRBV2

CDR3aa: CASSFVGDTEAFF
j_gene: TRBJ1-1
v_gene: TRBV12-3/TRBV12-4

CDR3aa: CATGTPRAPIGEQYF
j_gene: TRBJ2-7
v_gene: TRBV27

CDR3aa: CATSEGQGRVF
j_gene: TRBJ2-1
v_gene: TRBV24-1

CDR3aa: CATSDLAPEEKETQYF
j_gene: TRBJ2-5
v_gene: TRBV24-1

CDR3aa: CSASAGQGGMNTIYF
j_gene: TRBJ1-3
v_gene: TRBV20-1

CDR3aa: CASSLSPLGHLYEQYF
j_gene: TRBJ2-7
v_gene: TRBV5-5

CDR3aa: CASSLTTGGTEAFF
j_gene: TRBJ1-1
v_gene: TRBV5-1

CDR3aa: CASSLKAGDYGYTF
j_gene: TRBJ1-2
v_gene: TRBV7-9

CDR3aa: CATSRAPLPGQGYTEAFF
j_gene: TRBJ1-1
v_gene: TRBV15

CDR3aa: CASSLGQGFGGYTF
j_gene: TRBJ1-2
v_gene: TRBV7-9

CDR3aa: CAWSLLAGGPYEQFF
j_gene: TRBJ2-1
v_gene: TRBV30

CDR3aa: CASSRGQRTNEKLFF
j_gene: TRBJ1-4
v_gene: TRBV7-6

CDR3aa: CASSLNRVDGYTF
j_gene: TRBJ1-2
v_gene: TRBV7-9

CDR3aa: CASSSTGTGAYEQYF
j_gene: TRBJ2-7
v_gene: TRBV11-3

CDR3aa: CASSRDRVQYF
j_gene: TRBJ2-7
v_gene: TRBV7-9

CDR3aa: CASTLRGIGEAFF
j_gene: TRBJ1-1
v_gene: TRBV19

CDR3aa: CASSMSREGTKNIQYF
j_gene: TRBJ2-4
v_gene: TRBV19

CDR3aa: CASSSSTSVGELFF
j_gene: TRBJ2-2
v_gene: TRBV19

CDR3aa: CASRGGPNEQYF
j_gene: TRBJ2-7
v_gene: TRBV7-2